The sequence of this T cell receptor (beta chain) was determined in a study of blood T cell repertoires in COVID-19. Study-level background: The cDNA or gDNA used as material had been derived from T cells, B-cell-depleted T cells, or PBMCs.

This CDR3 spans 13 amino acids. Germline values: CDR1 SGHRS, CDR2 YFSETQ. V gave up 4 bases and J gave up 7 bases, with 14 bases separating them. In the source study's methods: Estimated nucleated cell counts came from reference gene primer amplification. The table came from immunoSEQ multiplex PCR; TCRdb's copy has only in-frame clones and leaves some out. V, J and clone size reflect that table, while D and trimming were determined from the DNA. Of more than 50,000 clones in the sample, roughly 80% were seen once. This clone has only a few counts. The material sequenced was peripheral blood. V is TRBV5-1 and J is TRBJ2-5; unclear D gene. The origin of this receptor is a woman aged 70-85 years with acute or convalescent COVID-19. The CDR3 DNA is TGCGCCAGCAGCCGCGATATGCCGGGGACCCAGTACTTC. Translating it yields CASSRDMPGTQYF.